A selection of T cell receptor beta chains follows, all from one sample in a study of blood T cell repertoires in COVID-19. Clones were sequenced by immunoSEQ multiplex PCR, and TCRdb holds only the in-frame ones, with some missing. The sample lists a few hundred thousand clones, 89% occurring once. Sequencing was performed on peripheral blood. These receptors came from a woman aged 25 to 39 with COVID-19, enrolled during active disease. CDR3s leave out the opening cysteine and the closing phenylalanine or tryptophan. Not all rows give a size; the values are once, few, many and, for expanded clones, a class.

size	V	CDR3
-	TRBV19	ASSITGNGNQPQH
-	TRBV12-3/TRBV12-4	AVGAGEDYEQY
few	TRBV6-2/TRBV6-3	ASSNRQAAWEPQH
-	TRBV6-4	ASSRQLVGGELF
-	TRBV10-3	AIRDRANYGYT
-	TRBV5-4	ASSLASGAGSPLH
once	TRBV19	ASSTQTGANTEAF
-	TRBV18	ASAYRDGLNTEAF
-	TRBV5-4	ASSPGTDTEAF
-	TRBV15	ATSRVDQGIYGYT
-	TRBV6-7	ASSYRTRAIQETQY
-	TRBV3-1/TRBV3-2	ASSPITSGLAGALDTNTGELF
once	TRBV7-2	ASSSGAQY
-	TRBV10-3	AISDQENSGNTIY
few	TRBV19	ASSKGAAEQF
-	TRBV3-1/TRBV3-2	ASSQDGTSGTFSETQY
-	TRBV19	AAGSGRVNEQF
-	TRBV3-1/TRBV3-2	ASSQGENGYT
-	TRBV19	ASSPDRETQY
-	TRBV12-3/TRBV12-4	ASSYLQGNGYT
-	TRBV7-2	ASGPRGTGGTGELF
-	TRBV28	ASSFRTARFNQPQH
-	TRBV6-5	ASSRLGGQPQH
-	TRBV6-2/TRBV6-3	ASSYPGQGADGYT
-	TRBV5-1	ASSPPGQPNYEQY
-	TRBV15	ATSRDSARVKH
-	TRBV6-5	ASSYVVTGGSYEQY
-	TRBV27	ASSRDIYQPQH
-	TRBV5-1	ASSLGGGLIGRDTEAF
-	TRBV25-1	ASSDIGEGLRYGYT
-	TRBV10-3	AISGGQTMNTEAF
-	TRBV5-1	ASSPGLAPSSYNEQF
-	TRBV6-5	ATSPQVYEQY
-	TRBV7-2	ASRLTSGREDTQY
once	TRBV2	ASSEWDINEKLF
few	TRBV6-2/TRBV6-3	ASSFGNLNSPLH
-	TRBV30	AWSVTVDIQY
-	TRBV11-2	ASSPLGQGRGSGYGYT
-	TRBV28	ASEPGSYNSPLH
-	TRBV11-2	ASSRSVAGGDTQY
once	TRBV7-9	ASYGGVTDTQY
-	TRBV11-3	ASSEGLAGSTQY
-	TRBV5-4	ASSLSSSGANTGELF
-	TRBV12-5	ASGLDRDRRGEGTEAF
-	TRBV28	ASRGFDAGGEKLF
many	TRBV10-3	AISSAGGPGEQY
once	TRBV10-3	AIKGGGNEKLF
-	TRBV30	AWRGQGARETQY
few	TRBV6-2/TRBV6-3	ASSQTGGDRERSYF
-	TRBV5-1	ASSLDGIYGYT
-	TRBV14	ASSLTGIIHEQF
-	TRBV7-6	ASSLGASDLIRYNNNEQF
-	TRBV4-2	ASSQGLDYQPQH
few	TRBV21-1	ASSKYDRPMNTEAF
-	TRBV27	ASRLTGFTEAF
-	TRBV2	ASRGTAYNEQF
-	TRBV6-5	ASSSAGGPQNEQF
-	TRBV10-3	AISLTRTGAGELF
-	TRBV5-5	ASSGGTGANYGYT